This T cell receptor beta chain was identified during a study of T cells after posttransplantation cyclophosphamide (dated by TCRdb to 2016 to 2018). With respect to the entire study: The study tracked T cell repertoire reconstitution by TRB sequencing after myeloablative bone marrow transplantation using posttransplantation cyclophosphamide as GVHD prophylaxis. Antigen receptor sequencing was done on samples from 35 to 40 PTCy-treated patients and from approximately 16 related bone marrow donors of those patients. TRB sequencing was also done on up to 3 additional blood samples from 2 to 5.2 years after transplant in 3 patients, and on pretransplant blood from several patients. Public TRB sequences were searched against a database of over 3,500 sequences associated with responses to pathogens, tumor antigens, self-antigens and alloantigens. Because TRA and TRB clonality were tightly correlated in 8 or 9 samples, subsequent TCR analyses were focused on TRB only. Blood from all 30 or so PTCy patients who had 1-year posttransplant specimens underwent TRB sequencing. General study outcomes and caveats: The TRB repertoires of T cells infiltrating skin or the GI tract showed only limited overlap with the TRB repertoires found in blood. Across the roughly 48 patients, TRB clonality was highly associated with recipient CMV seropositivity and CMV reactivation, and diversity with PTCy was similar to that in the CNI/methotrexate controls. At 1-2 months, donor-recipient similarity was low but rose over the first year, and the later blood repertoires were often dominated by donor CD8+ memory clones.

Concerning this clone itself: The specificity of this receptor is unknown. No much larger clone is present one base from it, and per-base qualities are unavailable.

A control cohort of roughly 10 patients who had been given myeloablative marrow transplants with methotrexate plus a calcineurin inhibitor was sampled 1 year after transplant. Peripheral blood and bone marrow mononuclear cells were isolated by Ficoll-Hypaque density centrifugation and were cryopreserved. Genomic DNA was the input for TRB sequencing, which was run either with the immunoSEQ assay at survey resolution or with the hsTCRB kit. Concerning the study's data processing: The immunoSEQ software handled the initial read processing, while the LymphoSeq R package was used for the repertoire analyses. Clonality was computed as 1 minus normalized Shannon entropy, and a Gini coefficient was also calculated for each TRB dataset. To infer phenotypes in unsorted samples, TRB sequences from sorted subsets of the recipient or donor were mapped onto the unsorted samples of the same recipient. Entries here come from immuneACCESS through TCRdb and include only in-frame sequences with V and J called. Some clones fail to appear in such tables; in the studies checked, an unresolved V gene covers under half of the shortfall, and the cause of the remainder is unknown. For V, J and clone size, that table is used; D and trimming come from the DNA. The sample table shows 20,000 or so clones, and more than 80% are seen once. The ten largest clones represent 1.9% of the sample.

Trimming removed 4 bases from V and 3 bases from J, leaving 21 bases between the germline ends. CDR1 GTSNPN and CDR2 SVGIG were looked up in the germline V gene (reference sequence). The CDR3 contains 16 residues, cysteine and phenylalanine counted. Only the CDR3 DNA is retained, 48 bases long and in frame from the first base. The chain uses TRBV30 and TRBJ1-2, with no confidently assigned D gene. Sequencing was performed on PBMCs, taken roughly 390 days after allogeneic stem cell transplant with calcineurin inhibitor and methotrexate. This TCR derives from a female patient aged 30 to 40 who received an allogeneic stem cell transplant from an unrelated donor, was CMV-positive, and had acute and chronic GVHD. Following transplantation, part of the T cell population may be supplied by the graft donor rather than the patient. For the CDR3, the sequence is CAWNPEWGASHYGYTF. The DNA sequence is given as TGTGCCTGGAACCCGGAGTGGGGAGCTTCTCACTATGGCTACACCTTC.